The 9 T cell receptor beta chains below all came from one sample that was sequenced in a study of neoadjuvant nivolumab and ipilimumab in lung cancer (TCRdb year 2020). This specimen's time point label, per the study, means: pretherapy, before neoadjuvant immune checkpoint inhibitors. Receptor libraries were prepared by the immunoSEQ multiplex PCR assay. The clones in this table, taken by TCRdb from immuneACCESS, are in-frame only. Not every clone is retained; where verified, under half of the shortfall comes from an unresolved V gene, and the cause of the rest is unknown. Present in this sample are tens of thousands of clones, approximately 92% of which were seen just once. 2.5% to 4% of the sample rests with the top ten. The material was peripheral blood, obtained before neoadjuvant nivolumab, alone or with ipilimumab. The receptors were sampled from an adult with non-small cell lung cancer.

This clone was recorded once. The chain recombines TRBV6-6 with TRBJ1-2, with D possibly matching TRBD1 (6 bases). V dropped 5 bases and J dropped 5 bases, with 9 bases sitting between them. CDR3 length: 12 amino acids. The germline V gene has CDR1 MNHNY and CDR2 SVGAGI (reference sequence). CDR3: CASSTGYYGYTF. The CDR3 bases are TGTGCCAGCAGTACAGGGTATTATGGCTACACCTTC.

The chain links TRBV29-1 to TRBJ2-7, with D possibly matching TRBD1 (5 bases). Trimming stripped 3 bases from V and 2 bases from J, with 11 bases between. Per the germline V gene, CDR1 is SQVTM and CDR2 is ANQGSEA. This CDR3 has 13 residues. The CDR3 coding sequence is TGCAGCGTTGAGGCCAGGGAAACCTACGAGCAGTACTTC. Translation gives CSVEARETYEQYF.

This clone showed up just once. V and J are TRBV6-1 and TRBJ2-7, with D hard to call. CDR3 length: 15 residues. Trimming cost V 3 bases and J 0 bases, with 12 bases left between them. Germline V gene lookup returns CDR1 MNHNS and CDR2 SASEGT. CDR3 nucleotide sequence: TGTGCCAGCAGTGAGATGTCGCAGAGCTCCTACGAGCAGTACTTC. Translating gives CASSEMSQSSYEQYF.

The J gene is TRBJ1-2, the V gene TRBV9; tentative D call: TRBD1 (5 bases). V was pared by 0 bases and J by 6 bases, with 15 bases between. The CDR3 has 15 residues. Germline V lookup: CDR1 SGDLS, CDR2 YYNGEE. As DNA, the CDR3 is TGTGCCAGCAGCGTAGGCGCCCAGGGCGTGGATGGCTACACCTTC. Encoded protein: CASSVGAQGVDGYTF.

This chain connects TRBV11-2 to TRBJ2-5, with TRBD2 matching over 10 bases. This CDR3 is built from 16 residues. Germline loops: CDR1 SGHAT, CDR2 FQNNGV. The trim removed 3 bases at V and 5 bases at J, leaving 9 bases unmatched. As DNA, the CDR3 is TGTGCCAGCAGCTTTTCTAGCGGGAGTGGACAGGAGACCCAGTACTTC. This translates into CASSFSSGSGQETQYF.

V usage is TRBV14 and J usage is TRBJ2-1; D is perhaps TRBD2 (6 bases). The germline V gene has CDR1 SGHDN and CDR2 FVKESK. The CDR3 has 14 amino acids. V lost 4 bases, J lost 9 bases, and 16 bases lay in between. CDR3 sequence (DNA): TGTGCCAGCAGCCTTAGCGGAGGCTATGTTGAGCAGTTCTTC. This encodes CASSLSGGYVEQFF.

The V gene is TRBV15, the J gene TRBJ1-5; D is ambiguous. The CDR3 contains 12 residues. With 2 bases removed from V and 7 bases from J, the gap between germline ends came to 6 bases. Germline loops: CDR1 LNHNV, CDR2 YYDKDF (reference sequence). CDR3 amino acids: CATSRPLQPQHF. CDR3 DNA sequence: TGTGCCACCAGCAGACCACTACAGCCCCAGCATTTT.

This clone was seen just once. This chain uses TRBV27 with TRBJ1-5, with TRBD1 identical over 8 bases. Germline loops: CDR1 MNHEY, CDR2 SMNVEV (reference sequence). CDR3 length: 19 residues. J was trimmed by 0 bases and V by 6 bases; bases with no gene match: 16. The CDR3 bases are TGTGCCAGCAGCGCATCATTCGGACAGGGCGGGGATAGCAATCAGCCCCAGCATTTT. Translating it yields CASSASFGQGGDSNQPQHF.

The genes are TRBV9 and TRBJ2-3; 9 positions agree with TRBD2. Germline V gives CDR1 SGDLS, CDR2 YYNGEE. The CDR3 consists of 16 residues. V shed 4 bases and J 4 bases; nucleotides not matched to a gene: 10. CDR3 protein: CASSRSPREGADTQYF. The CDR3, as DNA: TGTGCCAGCAGCCGTTCGCCGCGGGAGGGAGCAGATACGCAGTATTTT.